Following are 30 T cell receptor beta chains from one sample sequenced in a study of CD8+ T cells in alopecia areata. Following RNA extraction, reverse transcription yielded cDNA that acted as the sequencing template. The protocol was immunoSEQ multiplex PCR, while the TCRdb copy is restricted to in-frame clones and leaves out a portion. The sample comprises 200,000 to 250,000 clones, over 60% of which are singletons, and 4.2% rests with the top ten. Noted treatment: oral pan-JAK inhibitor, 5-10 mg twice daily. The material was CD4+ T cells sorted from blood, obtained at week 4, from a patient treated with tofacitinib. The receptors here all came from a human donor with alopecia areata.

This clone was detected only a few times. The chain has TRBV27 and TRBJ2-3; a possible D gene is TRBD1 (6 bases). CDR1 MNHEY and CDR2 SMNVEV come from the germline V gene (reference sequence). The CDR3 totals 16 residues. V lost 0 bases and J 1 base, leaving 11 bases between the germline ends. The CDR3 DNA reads TGTGCCAGCAGTTTATCTTGGGGGCAAGGCACAGATACGCAGTATTTT. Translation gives CASSLSWGQGTDTQYF.

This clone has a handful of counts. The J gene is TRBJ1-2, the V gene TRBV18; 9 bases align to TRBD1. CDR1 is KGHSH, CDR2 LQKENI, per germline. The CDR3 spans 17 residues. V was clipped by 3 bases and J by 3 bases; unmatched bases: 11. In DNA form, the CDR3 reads TGTGCCAGCTCACCTAGGGCGGGACAGGGAGAGGACTATGGCTACACCTTC. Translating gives CASSPRAGQGEDYGYTF.

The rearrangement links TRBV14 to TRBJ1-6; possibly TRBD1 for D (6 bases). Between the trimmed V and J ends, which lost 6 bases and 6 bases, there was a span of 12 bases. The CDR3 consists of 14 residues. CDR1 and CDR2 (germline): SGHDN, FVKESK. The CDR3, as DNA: TGTGCCAGCAGAGACAGGCTGAGTAATTCACCCCTCCACTTT. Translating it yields CASRDRLSNSPLHF.

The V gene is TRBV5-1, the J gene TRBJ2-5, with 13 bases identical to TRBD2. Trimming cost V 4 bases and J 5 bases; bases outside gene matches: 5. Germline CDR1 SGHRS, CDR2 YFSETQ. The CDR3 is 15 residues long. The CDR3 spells CASSPTSGGAETQYF. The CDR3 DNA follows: TGCGCCAGCAGCCCTACTAGCGGGGGGGCCGAGACCCAGTACTTC.

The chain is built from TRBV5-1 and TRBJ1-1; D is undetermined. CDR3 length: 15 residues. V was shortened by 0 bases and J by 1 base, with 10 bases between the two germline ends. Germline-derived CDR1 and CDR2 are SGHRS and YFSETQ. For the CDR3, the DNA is TGCGCCAGCAGCTTGGTCGCGGACGGGAACACTGAAGCTTTCTTT. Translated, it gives CASSLVADGNTEAFF.

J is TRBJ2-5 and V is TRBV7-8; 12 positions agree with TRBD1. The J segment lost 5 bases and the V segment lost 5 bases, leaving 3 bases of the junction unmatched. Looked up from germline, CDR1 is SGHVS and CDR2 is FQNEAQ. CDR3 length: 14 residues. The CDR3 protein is CASSPGQGAETQYF. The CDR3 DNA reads TGTGCCAGCAGCCCGGGACAGGGGGCGGAGACCCAGTACTTC.

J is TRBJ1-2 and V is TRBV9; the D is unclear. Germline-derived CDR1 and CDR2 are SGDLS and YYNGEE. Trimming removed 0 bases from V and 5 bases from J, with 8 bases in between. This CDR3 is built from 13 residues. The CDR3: CASSVDGGYGYTF. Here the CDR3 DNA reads TGTGCCAGCAGCGTAGATGGAGGTTATGGCTACACCTTC.

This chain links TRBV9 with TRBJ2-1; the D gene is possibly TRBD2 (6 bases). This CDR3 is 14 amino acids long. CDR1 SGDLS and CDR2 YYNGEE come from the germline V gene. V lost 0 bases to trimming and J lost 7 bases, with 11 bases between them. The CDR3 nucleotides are TGTGCCAGCAGCGTAGGGGAAGGGAGGAATGAGCAGTTCTTC. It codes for CASSVGEGRNEQFF.

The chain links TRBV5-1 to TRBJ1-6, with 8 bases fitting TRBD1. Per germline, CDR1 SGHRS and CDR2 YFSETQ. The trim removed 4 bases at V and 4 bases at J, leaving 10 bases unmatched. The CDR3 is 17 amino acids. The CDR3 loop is CASSLQGAGVYNSPLHF. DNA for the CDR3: TGCGCCAGCAGCCTCCAGGGGGCTGGGGTATATAATTCACCCCTCCACTTT.

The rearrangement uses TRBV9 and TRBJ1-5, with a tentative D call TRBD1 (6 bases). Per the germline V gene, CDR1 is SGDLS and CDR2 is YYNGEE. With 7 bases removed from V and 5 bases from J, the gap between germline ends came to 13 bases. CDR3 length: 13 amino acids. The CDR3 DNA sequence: TGTGCCAGCGGTCGGGGGCGGGATCAGCCCCAGCATTTT. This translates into CASGRGRDQPQHF. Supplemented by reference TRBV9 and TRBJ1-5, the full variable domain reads DSGVTQTPKHLITATGQRVTLRCSPRSGDLSVYWYQQSLDQGLQFLIQYYNGEERAKGNILERFSAQQFPDLHSELNLSSLELGDSALYFCASGRGRDQPQHFGDGTRLSIL.

CDR3 DNA: TGTGCCAGCAGGTCCCCGGGGCAGTCCCCCACAGCTTTCTTT. This encodes CASRSPGQSPTAFF. The chain has TRBV2 and TRBJ1-1; TRBD1 might be the D (5 bases). Germline V gene sequence: CDR1 SNHLY, CDR2 FYNNEI. V was pared by 6 bases and J by 10 bases, with 21 bases between. This CDR3 comprises 14 residues. Using reference TRBV2 and TRBJ1-1 for the parts outside the CDR3, the full variable domain is EPEVTQTPSHQVTQMGQEVILRCVPISNHLYFYWYRQILGQKVEFLVSFYNNEISEKSEIFDDQFSVERPDGSNFTLKIRSTKLEDSAMYFCASRSPGQSPTAFFGQGTRLTVV.

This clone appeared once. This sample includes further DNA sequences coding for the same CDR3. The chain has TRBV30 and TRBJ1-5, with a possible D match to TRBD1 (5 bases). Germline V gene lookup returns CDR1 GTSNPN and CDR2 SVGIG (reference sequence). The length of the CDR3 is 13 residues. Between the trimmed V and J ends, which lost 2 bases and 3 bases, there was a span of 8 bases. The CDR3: CAWSRGYNQPQHF. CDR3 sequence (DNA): TGTGCCTGGAGTCGGGGGTACAATCAGCCCCAGCATTTT.

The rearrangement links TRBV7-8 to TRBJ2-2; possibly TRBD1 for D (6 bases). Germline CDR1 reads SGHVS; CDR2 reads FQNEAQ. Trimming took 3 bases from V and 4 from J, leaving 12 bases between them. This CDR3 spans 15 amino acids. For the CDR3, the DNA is TGTGCCAGCAGCTTCTCCGGGACATCCACCGGGGAGCTGTTTTTT. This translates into CASSFSGTSTGELFF.

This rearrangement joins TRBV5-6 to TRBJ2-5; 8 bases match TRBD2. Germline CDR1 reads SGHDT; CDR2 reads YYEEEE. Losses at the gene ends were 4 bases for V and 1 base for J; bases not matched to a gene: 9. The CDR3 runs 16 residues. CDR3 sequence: CASSRRFGGAQETQYF. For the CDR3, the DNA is TGTGCCAGCAGCCGCCGCTTCGGGGGGGCCCAAGAGACCCAGTACTTC.

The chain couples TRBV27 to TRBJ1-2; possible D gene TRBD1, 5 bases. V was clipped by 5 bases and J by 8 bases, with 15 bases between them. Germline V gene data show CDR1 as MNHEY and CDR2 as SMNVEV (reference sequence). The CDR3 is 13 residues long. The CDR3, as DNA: TGTGCCAGCAGTCCACTCGAAGGGGTCGGCTACACCTTC. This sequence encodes CASSPLEGVGYTF.

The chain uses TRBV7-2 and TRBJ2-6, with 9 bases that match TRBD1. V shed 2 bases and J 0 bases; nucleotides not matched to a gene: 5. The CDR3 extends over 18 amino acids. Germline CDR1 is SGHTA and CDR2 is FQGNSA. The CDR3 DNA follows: TGTGCCAGCAGCTTATCGACAGGGGGGAGCTCTGGGGCCAACGTCCTGACTTTC. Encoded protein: CASSLSTGGSSGANVLTF.

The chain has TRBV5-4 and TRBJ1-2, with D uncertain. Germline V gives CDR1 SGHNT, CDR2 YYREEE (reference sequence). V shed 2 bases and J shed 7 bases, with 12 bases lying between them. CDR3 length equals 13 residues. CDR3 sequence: CASSFIGISGYTF. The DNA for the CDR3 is TGTGCCAGCAGCTTCATTGGGATTTCTGGCTACACCTTC.

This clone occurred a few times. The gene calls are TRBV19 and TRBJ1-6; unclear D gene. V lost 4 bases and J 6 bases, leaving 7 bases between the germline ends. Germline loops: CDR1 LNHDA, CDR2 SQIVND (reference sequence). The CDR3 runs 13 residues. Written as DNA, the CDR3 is TGTGCCAGTAGTAGACGGACTAATTCACCCCTCCACTTT. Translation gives CASSRRTNSPLHF.

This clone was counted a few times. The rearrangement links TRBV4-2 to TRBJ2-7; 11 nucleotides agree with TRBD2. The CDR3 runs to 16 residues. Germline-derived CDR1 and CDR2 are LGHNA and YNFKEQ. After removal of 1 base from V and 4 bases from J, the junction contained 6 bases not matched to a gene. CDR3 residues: CASSQGSASGGYEQYF. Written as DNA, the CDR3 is TGTGCCAGCAGCCAAGGATCCGCTAGCGGGGGGTACGAGCAGTACTTC.

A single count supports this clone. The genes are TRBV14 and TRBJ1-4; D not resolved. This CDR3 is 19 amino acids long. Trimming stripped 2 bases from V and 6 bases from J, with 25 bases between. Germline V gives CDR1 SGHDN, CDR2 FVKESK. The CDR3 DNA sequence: TGTGCCAGCAGCCAATATCGATCCAGGACCGCAGAGGGTTATGAAAAACTGTTTTTT. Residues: CASSQYRSRTAEGYEKLFF.

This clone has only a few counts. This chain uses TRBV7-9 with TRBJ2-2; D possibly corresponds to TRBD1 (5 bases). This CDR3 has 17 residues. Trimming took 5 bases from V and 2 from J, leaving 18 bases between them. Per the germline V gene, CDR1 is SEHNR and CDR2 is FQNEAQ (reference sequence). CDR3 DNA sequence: TGTGCCAGCAGCCTACCACTGACCAGGGTTAACACCGGGGAGCTGTTTTTT. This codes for CASSLPLTRVNTGELFF.

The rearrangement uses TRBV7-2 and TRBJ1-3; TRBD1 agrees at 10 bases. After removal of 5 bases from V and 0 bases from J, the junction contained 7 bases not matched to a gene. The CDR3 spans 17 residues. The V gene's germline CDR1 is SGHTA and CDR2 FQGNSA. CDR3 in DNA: TGTGCCAGCAGCCCGAGACAGGGGGCGAGCTCTGGAAACACCATATATTTT. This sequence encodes CASSPRQGASSGNTIYF. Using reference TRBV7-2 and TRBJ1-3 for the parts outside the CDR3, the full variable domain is GAGVSQSPSNKVTEKGKDVELRCDPISGHTALYWYRQSLGQGLEFLIYFQGNSAPDKSGLPSDRFSAERTGGSVSTLTIQRTQQEDSAVYLCASSPRQGASSGNTIYFGEGSWLTVV.

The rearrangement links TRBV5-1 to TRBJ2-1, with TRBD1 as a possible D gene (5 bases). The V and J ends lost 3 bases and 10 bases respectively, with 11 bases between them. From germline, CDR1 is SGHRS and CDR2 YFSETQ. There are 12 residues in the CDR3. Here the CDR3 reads CASSSRAGEQFF. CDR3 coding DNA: TGCGCCAGCAGCTCCCGGGCAGGGGAGCAGTTCTTC.

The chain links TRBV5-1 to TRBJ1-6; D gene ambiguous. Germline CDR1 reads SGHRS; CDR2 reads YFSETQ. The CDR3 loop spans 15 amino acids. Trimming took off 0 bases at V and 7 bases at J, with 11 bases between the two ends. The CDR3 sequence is CASSLVSGSNSPLHF. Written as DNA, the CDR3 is TGCGCCAGCAGCTTGGTGTCCGGGTCGAATTCACCCCTCCACTTT.

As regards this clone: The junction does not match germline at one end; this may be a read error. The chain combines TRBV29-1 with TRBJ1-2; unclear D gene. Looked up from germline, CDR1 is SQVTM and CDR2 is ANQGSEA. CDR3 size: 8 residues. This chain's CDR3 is CSATDCPF. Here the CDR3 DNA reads TGCAGCGCTACTGACTGCCCCTTC.

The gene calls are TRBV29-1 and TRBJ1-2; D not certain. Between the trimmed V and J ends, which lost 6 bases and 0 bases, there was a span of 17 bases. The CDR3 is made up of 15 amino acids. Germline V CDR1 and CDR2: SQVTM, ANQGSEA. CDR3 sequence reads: CSVPRARTTNYGYTF. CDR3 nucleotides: TGCAGCGTCCCTCGGGCCCGTACAACTAACTATGGCTACACCTTC.

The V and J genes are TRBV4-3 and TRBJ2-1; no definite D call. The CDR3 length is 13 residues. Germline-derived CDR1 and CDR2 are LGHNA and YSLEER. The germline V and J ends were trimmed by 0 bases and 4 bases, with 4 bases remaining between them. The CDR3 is CASSQDLYNEQFF. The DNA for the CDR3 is TGCGCCAGCAGCCAAGACTTGTACAATGAGCAGTTCTTC.

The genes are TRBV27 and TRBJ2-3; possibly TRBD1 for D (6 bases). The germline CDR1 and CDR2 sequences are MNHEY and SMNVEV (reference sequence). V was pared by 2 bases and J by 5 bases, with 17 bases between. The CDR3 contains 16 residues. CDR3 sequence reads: CASSLLRQALGDTQYF. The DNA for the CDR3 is TGTGCCAGCAGTTTACTAAGACAGGCCCTCGGAGATACGCAGTATTTT.

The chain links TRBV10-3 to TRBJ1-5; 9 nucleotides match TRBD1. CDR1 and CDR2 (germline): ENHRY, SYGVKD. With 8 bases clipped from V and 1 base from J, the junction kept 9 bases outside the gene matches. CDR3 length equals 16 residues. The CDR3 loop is CAIGGTGTVSNQPQHF. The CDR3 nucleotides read TGTGCCATCGGGGGGACAGGGACTGTGAGCAATCAGCCCCAGCATTTT.

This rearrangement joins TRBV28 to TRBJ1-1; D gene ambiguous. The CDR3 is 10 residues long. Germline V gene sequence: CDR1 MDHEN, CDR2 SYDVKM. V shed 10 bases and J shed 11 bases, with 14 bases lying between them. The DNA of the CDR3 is TGTGCCACGGATAGGACCGGGGCTTTCTTT. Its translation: CATDRTGAFF.